This TCR beta chain was observed in a study of blood T cell repertoires in COVID-19. Study-wide background: The samples span acute and convalescent COVID-19 from the United States, Italy and Spain. Sources were T cells, B-cell-depleted T cells, or PBMCs; the material itself was cDNA or gDNA.

Measured with immunoSEQ multiplex PCR; TCRdb has only the in-frame clones, and not every one. This table has about 170,000 clones, about 93% appearing once. The sequencing input was peripheral blood. This TCR was sampled from a woman in her fifties or sixties with acute or convalescent COVID-19.

This CDR3 is CASSMGRGRRQPQHF. DNA for the CDR3: TGTGCCAGTAGTATGGGCAGGGGGCGAAGGCAGCCCCAGCATTTT. The V gene is TRBV19, the J gene TRBJ1-5; TRBD1 aligns across 8 bases. Germline V gene sequence: CDR1 LNHDA, CDR2 SQIVND (reference sequence). This CDR3 is built from 15 residues. J lost 7 bases, V lost 3 bases, and 8 bases had no gene match.